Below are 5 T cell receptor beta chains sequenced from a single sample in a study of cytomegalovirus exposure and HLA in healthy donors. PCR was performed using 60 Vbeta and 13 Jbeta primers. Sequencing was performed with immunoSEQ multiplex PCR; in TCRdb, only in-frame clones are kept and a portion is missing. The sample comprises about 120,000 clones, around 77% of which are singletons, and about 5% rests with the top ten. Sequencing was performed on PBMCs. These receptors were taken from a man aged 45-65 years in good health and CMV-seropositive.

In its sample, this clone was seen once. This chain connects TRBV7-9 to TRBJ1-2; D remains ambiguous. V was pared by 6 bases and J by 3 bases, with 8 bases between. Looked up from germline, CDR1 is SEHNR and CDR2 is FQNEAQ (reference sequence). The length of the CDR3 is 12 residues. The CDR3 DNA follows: TGTGCCAGCAGGGCGGAAGACTATGGCTACACCTTC. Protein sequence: CASRAEDYGYTF.

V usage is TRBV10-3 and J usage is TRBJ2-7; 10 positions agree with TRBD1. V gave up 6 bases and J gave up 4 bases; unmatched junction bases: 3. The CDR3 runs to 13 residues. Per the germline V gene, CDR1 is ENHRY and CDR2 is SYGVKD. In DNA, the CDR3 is TGTGCCATCAGCAGGGACAGGGGTTACGAGCAGTACTTC. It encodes CAISRDRGYEQYF.

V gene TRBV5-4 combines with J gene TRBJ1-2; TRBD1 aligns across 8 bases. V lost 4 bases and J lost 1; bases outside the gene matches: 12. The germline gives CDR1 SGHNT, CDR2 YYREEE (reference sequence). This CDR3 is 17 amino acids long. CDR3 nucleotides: TGTGCCAGCAGCCTGGGGCCGACAGGGGTTTATAACTATGGCTACACCTTC. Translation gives CASSLGPTGVYNYGYTF.

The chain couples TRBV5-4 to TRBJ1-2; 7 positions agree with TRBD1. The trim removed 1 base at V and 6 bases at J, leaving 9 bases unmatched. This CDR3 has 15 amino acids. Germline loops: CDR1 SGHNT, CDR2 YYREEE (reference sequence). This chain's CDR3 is CASSLPRGGADGYTF. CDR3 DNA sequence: TGTGCCAGCAGCTTGCCGAGAGGGGGCGCGGATGGCTACACCTTC.

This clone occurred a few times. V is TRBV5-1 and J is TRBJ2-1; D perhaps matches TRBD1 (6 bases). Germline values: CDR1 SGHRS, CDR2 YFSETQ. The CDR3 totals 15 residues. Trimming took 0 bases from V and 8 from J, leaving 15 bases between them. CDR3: CASSLAQGLGDEQFF. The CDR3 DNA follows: TGCGCCAGCAGCTTGGCCCAGGGGCTGGGAGATGAGCAGTTCTTC.